The 19 T cell receptor beta chains presented below share a single source sample, sequenced in a study of cytomegalovirus exposure and HLA in healthy donors. Primers included in the PCR were 60 Vbeta and 13 Jbeta primers. Using immunoSEQ multiplex PCR, the repertoire was profiled, and TCRdb retains in-frame clones only, with some absent. There are around 97,000 clones in the sample; approximately 70% occur only once, and more than 3% lies in the top ten. The specimen was PBMCs. These receptor sequences come from a man aged 40-55 years in good health and CMV-seronegative.

This clone showed up many times. V usage is TRBV6-1 and J usage is TRBJ2-5, with 9 positions matching TRBD2. Trimming cost V 1 base and J 5 bases; bases outside gene matches: 5. The V gene's germline CDR1 is MNHNS and CDR2 SASEGT. This CDR3 contains 15 residues. CDR3 sequence: CASSEGSGGGETQYF. The CDR3 coding sequence is TGTGCCAGCAGTGAAGGTAGCGGGGGAGGGGAGACCCAGTACTTC.

The chain is built from TRBV4-2 and TRBJ2-3; D is undetermined. The CDR3 sequence is 14 residues long. Germline CDR1 LGHNA, CDR2 YNFKEQ. The germline V and J ends were trimmed by 4 bases and 4 bases, with 12 bases remaining between them. This chain's CDR3 is CASSPQRVADTQYF. In DNA form, the CDR3 reads TGTGCCAGCAGCCCCCAAAGAGTAGCAGATACGCAGTATTTT.

The J gene is TRBJ1-4, the V gene TRBV6-1; the D is unclear. Germline V gene sequence: CDR1 MNHNS, CDR2 SASEGT. V dropped 4 bases and J dropped 0 bases, with 9 bases sitting between them. The CDR3 runs 15 residues. The CDR3, as DNA: TGTGCCAGCAGTGCCGGGTTGGCAACTAATGAAAAACTGTTTTTT. Amino acid sequence: CASSAGLATNEKLFF.

The chain links TRBV4-3 to TRBJ2-3; 7 bases are a match to TRBD1. CDR1 LGHNA and CDR2 YSLEER come from the germline V gene. CDR3 length: 16 amino acids. J was trimmed by 1 base and V by 3 bases; bases with no gene match: 7. This CDR3 is CASSQHYRGRTDTQYF. In DNA form, the CDR3 reads TGCGCCAGCAGCCAGCACTACAGGGGACGCACAGATACGCAGTATTTT.

The chain recombines TRBV27 with TRBJ2-7, with TRBD1 as a possible D gene (5 bases). Germline lookup yields CDR1 MNHEY and CDR2 SMNVEV (reference sequence). With 4 bases removed from V and 9 bases from J, the gap between germline ends came to 22 bases. The CDR3 runs to 15 residues. CDR3 DNA: TGTGCCAGCAGTTCCCCGGTCCAGCAGGGAACCGCGCAGTACTTC. Protein product: CASSSPVQQGTAQYF.

V and J are TRBV2 and TRBJ2-3; TRBD2 aligns across 7 bases. The CDR3 length is 12 residues. The germline gives CDR1 SNHLY, CDR2 FYNNEI. The junction had 6 bases not matched to a gene; V was cut back by 11 bases and J by 4 bases. Here the CDR3 DNA reads TGTGCCGCGGGGGTCGGGGCAGATACGCAGTATTTT. Encoded protein: CAAGVGADTQYF.

This chain joins TRBV5-1 and TRBJ2-7; TRBD2 matches at 9 bases. In germline, CDR1 is SGHRS, CDR2 YFSETQ. This CDR3 has 15 residues. Trimming cost V 2 bases and J 4 bases; bases outside gene matches: 7. CDR3 region: CASSLRRGGVYEQYF. The CDR3, as DNA: TGCGCCAGCAGCTTAAGGCGGGGGGGGGTGTACGAGCAGTACTTC.

The chain joins TRBV2 to TRBJ1-1; D not resolved. CDR3 length: 13 residues. Trimming pared 6 bases from V and 2 bases from J, leaving 10 bases between. Looked up from germline, CDR1 is SNHLY and CDR2 is FYNNEI. The CDR3 reads CASSNGENTEAFF. The CDR3 DNA reads as TGTGCCAGCAGCAACGGGGAAAACACTGAAGCTTTCTTT.

This chain links TRBV13 with TRBJ2-5; no clear D gene. The CDR3 covers 13 residues. Germline V gene sequence: CDR1 PRHDT, CDR2 FYEKMQ (reference sequence). V was clipped by 5 bases and J by 2 bases, with 9 bases between them. The CDR3 sequence: CASSPRPQETQYF. In DNA form, the CDR3 reads TGTGCCAGCAGCCCGCGGCCACAAGAGACCCAGTACTTC.

The chain employs TRBV5-1 and TRBJ2-1, with no clear D. Germline V CDR1 and CDR2: SGHRS, YFSETQ. The CDR3 has 13 residues. The V gene lost 0 bases and the J gene lost 5 bases, with 6 bases spanning the gap. CDR3: CASSLGLDNEQFF. The CDR3 nucleotides read TGCGCCAGCAGCTTGGGGCTAGACAATGAGCAGTTCTTC.

V is TRBV4-1 and J is TRBJ2-2, with D perhaps matching TRBD1 (5 bases). CDR1 MGHRA and CDR2 YSYEKL come from the germline V gene. The CDR3 covers 18 residues. The V end was cut by 1 base, the J end by 0 bases, with 15 bases between. CDR3 region: CASSQGGRESPNTGELFF. The CDR3 DNA sequence: TGCGCCAGCAGCCAAGGTGGCAGGGAAAGCCCGAACACCGGGGAGCTGTTTTTT.

The chain recombines TRBV27 with TRBJ1-2; D might be TRBD1 (5 bases). Germline CDR1 and CDR2: MNHEY and SMNVEV (reference sequence). The V and J ends lost 4 bases and 0 bases respectively, with 15 bases between them. This CDR3 has 16 amino acids. The CDR3 sequence: CASSSPSGVPNYGYTF. DNA of the CDR3: TGTGCCAGCAGTTCCCCCTCGGGGGTCCCTAACTATGGCTACACCTTC.

The chain couples TRBV4-3 to TRBJ2-1; 7 bases agree with TRBD1. V lost 0 bases and J lost 13; bases outside the gene matches: 12. The germline gives CDR1 LGHNA, CDR2 YSLEER. The CDR3 covers 15 residues. The DNA for the CDR3 is TGCGCCAGCAGCCAAGATAGCCAGGGGGATGTCCATCAGTTCTTC. Translation: CASSQDSQGDVHQFF.

J is TRBJ1-1 and V is TRBV11-1; possible D gene TRBD1, 5 bases. Germline lookup yields CDR1 SGHAT and CDR2 FQDESV (reference sequence). The CDR3 has 14 residues. V was clipped by 3 bases and J by 3 bases, with 11 bases between them. As DNA, the CDR3 is TGTGCCAGCAGCTTTTACGGGGGTGACACTGAAGCTTTCTTT. It codes for CASSFYGGDTEAFF.

The chain joins TRBV6-5 to TRBJ1-2; the D gene is possibly TRBD1 (6 bases). CDR1 MNHEY and CDR2 SVGAGI come from the germline V gene. This CDR3 is built from 13 residues. The V end was cut by 6 bases, the J end by 4 bases, with 12 bases between. CDR3 nucleotide sequence: TGTGCCAGCAGAAATACAGGGTTCTATGGCTACACCTTC. Protein: CASRNTGFYGYTF.

The chain joins TRBV5-1 to TRBJ2-1; a weak D match, TRBD1 (5 bases). This CDR3 is built from 16 residues. The germline CDR1 and CDR2 sequences are SGHRS and YFSETQ. With 6 bases removed from V and 4 bases from J, the gap between germline ends came to 20 bases. The CDR3 sequence: CASIDIQGSGYNEQFF. The CDR3, as DNA: TGCGCCAGCATCGATATCCAGGGATCCGGATACAATGAGCAGTTCTTC. Complete variable domain (other parts from reference TRBV5-1 and TRBJ2-1): KAGVTQTPRYLIKTRGQQVTLSCSPISGHRSVSWYQQTPGQGLQFLFEYFSETQRNKGNFPGRFSGRQFSNSRSEMNVSTLELGDSALYLCASIDIQGSGYNEQFFGPGTRLTVL.

The rearrangement links TRBV18 to TRBJ2-3; D not certain. The germline CDR1 and CDR2 sequences are KGHSH and LQKENI. This CDR3 spans 13 amino acids. V was shortened by 1 base and J by 3 bases, with 5 bases between the two germline ends. The CDR3 sequence: CASSPHETDTQYF. In DNA, the CDR3 is TGTGCCAGCTCACCACATGAGACAGATACGCAGTATTTT.

This chain joins TRBV7-2 and TRBJ1-1, with 8 bases aligning to TRBD1. Germline V gene sequence: CDR1 SGHTA, CDR2 FQGNSA. Trimming took 5 bases from V and 1 from J; bases not matched to a gene: 3. This CDR3 region has 14 residues. The CDR3 bases are TGTGCCAGCAGCGAACAGGGGGAGAACACTGAAGCTTTCTTT. Translation gives CASSEQGENTEAFF.

This clone occurred once. The rearrangement uses TRBV29-1 and TRBJ2-1, with D tentatively TRBD2 (6 bases). Trimming took off 4 bases at V and 4 bases at J, with 11 bases between the two ends. This CDR3 comprises 13 residues. Germline CDR1 reads SQVTM; CDR2 reads ANQGSEA. CDR3 region: CSVAQGGYNEQFF. As DNA, the CDR3 is TGCAGCGTTGCTCAGGGAGGATACAATGAGCAGTTCTTC.